The 27 T cell receptor beta chains below come from one sample, sequenced in a study of blood T cell repertoires in COVID-19. Generated by immunoSEQ multiplex PCR, the TCRdb table keeps only in-frame clones and is missing some. Here the sample spans tens of thousands of clones, about nine tenths being singletons. The sequencing sample was made of peripheral blood. All receptors derive from a man between 65 and 85 years old with acute or convalescent COVID-19.

This rearrangement joins TRBV3-1 (or the pseudogene TRBV3-2) to TRBJ1-2; D uncertain. Germline V gene lookup returns CDR1 LGHDT and CDR2 YNNKEL (reference sequence). This CDR3 has 13 residues. V was cut by 1 base and J by 1 base, with 4 bases left in between. This chain's CDR3 is CASSQAGNYGYTF. The CDR3, as DNA: TGTGCCAGCAGCCAAGCCGGTAACTATGGCTACACCTTC.

The CDR3 DNA follows: TGCGCCAGCAGCCAAGAGAGCAGCGCGGCCTATGGCTACACCTTC. Translating gives CASSQESSAAYGYTF. The chain carries TRBV4-1 and TRBJ1-2, with unresolved D. In germline, CDR1 is MGHRA, CDR2 YSYEKL. The CDR3 is made up of 15 amino acids. With 0 bases removed from V and 4 bases from J, the gap between germline ends came to 12 bases.

V is TRBV6-6 and J is TRBJ1-1, with D tentatively TRBD1 (5 bases). The V gene's germline CDR1 is MNHNY and CDR2 SVGAGI (reference sequence). V gave up 9 bases and J gave up 7 bases, with 15 bases separating them. CDR3 length: 12 amino acids. The CDR3 bases are TGTGCCAGTCACGGGGGGAGCAGTGAAGCTTTCTTT. It codes for CASHGGSSEAFF.

This rearrangement joins TRBV4-2 to TRBJ1-1; D remains ambiguous. V gave up 0 bases and J gave up 0 bases, with 11 bases separating them. The germline CDR1 and CDR2 sequences are LGHNA and YNFKEQ. The CDR3 runs to 16 residues. CDR3 residues: CASSQDQAIMNTEAFF. In DNA, the CDR3 is TGTGCCAGCAGCCAAGATCAGGCGATAATGAACACTGAAGCTTTCTTT.

This rearrangement joins TRBV15 to TRBJ2-5, with a weak D call TRBD1 (6 bases). This CDR3 comprises 17 residues. Between the trimmed V and J ends, which lost 0 bases and 3 bases, there was a span of 17 bases. Germline V lookup: CDR1 LNHNV, CDR2 YYDKDF (reference sequence). This CDR3 reads CATSRDLLGSGEETQYF. In DNA form, the CDR3 reads TGTGCCACCAGCAGAGATCTATTGGGTTCAGGGGAAGAGACCCAGTACTTC.

The V gene is TRBV18, the J gene TRBJ2-5; a weak D match, TRBD2 (5 bases). The CDR3 is 15 residues long. The germline V gene encodes CDR1 KGHSH and CDR2 LQKENI. Trimming cost V 6 bases and J 3 bases, with 17 bases left between them. CDR3 amino acids: CASSFTGVEEETQYF. The CDR3 bases are TGTGCCAGCTCCTTCACCGGGGTAGAGGAAGAGACCCAGTACTTC.

The CDR3 sequence is CASSLTRASGGKSSYNEQFF. The CDR3, as DNA: TGTGCCAGCTCATTAACCCGGGCTAGCGGGGGGAAGAGCTCCTACAATGAGCAGTTCTTC. This chain links TRBV18 with TRBJ2-1; 11 bases are shared with TRBD2. The CDR3 contains 20 residues. The V gene end was trimmed by 5 bases and the J gene end by 0 bases; junction bases not matched to a gene: 15. Germline V gene data show CDR1 as KGHSH and CDR2 as LQKENI.

This chain joins TRBV5-1 and TRBJ1-1, with D unresolved. The CDR3 has 12 residues. Deletions cut 4 bases from V and 3 bases from J, with 7 bases between. Germline-derived CDR1 and CDR2 are SGHRS and YFSETQ. For the CDR3, the DNA is TGCGCCAGCAGCCCGAGGGACACTGAAGCTTTCTTT. Its translation: CASSPRDTEAFF.

V usage is TRBV24-1 and J usage is TRBJ2-5, with D maybe TRBD1 (5 bases). Trimming took 7 bases from V and 2 from J, leaving 13 bases between them. The germline gives CDR1 KGHDR, CDR2 SFDVKD. The CDR3 runs to 14 residues. CDR3 bases: TGTGCCACCAGCCCTCAGGGCTTTCAAGAGACCCAGTACTTC. Residues: CATSPQGFQETQYF.

This clone was seen once. DNA for the CDR3: TGCGCCAGCAGCCAAGATCATCCGGGGAGCTCTGGGGCCAACGTCCTGACTTTC. Its protein product is CASSQDHPGSSGANVLTF. The chain joins TRBV4-3 to TRBJ2-6, with D perhaps matching TRBD2 (5 bases). Germline loops: CDR1 LGHNA, CDR2 YSLEER. Trimming left V 0 bases short and J 0 bases short, with 12 bases between. CDR3 size: 18 residues.

V is TRBV6-5 and J is TRBJ2-7; 8 nucleotides align to TRBD2. The CDR3 consists of 15 residues. CDR1 is MNHEY, CDR2 SVGAGI, per germline. Germline trimming cut 0 bases from V and 6 bases from J; bases unmatched to any gene: 7. The CDR3: CASSYSSSGSGEQYF. DNA of the CDR3: TGTGCCAGCAGTTACTCTTCCAGCGGGAGTGGCGAGCAGTACTTC.

The V and J genes are TRBV7-8 and TRBJ2-1, with TRBD2 as a possible D gene (6 bases). Germline CDR1 reads SGHVS; CDR2 reads FQNEAQ. Between the trimmed V and J ends, which lost 2 bases and 9 bases, there was a span of 14 bases. The CDR3 runs to 14 residues. The CDR3: CASSLSTSIAEQFF. DNA of the CDR3: TGTGCCAGCAGCTTAAGCACTAGCATCGCTGAGCAGTTCTTC.

The chain has TRBV5-1 and TRBJ2-2, with TRBD2 matching over 7 bases. J gave up 4 bases and V 0 bases, and 6 bases lay outside the gene matches. CDR1 is SGHRS, CDR2 YFSETQ, per germline. The CDR3 has 16 amino acids. CDR3 DNA sequence: TGCGCCAGCAGCTTGGATCCTAGCGGTCTCACCGGGGAGCTGTTTTTT. Encoded protein: CASSLDPSGLTGELFF.

The V gene is TRBV19, the J gene TRBJ2-7, with 8 bases matching TRBD1. The CDR3 contains 12 residues. V trimming: 9 bases; J trimming: 2 bases; junction bases outside the gene matches: 3. The germline V gene encodes CDR1 LNHDA and CDR2 SQIVND (reference sequence). The CDR3 bases are TGTGCCAGCGGGGACAGGCCCTACGAGCAGTACTTC. This encodes CASGDRPYEQYF.

The chain recombines TRBV5-1 with TRBJ2-3; tentative D call: TRBD1 (5 bases). The V gene's germline CDR1 is SGHRS and CDR2 YFSETQ. The V gene lost 7 bases and the J gene lost 1 base, with 10 bases spanning the gap. The CDR3 consists of 13 residues. The CDR3 sequence is CASHKQGTDTQYF. CDR3 nucleotide sequence: TGCGCCAGCCACAAACAGGGCACAGATACGCAGTATTTT.

The chain recombines TRBV4-2 with TRBJ2-5, with 7 bases that match TRBD1. The CDR3 spans 15 residues. The V gene end was trimmed by 1 base and the J gene end by 2 bases; junction bases not matched to a gene: 4. CDR1 and CDR2 (germline): LGHNA, YNFKEQ. The CDR3 DNA follows: TGTGCCAGCAGCCAAGGAGGGGACAGACAAGAGACCCAGTACTTC. It is translated as CASSQGGDRQETQYF.

This CDR3 is CAWSVGTGNNQPQHF. In DNA, the CDR3 is TGTGCCTGGAGTGTAGGGACAGGGAACAATCAGCCCCAGCATTTT. The chain uses TRBV30 and TRBJ1-5; TRBD1 matches at 9 bases. CDR3 length equals 15 residues. Germline V gives CDR1 GTSNPN, CDR2 SVGIG (reference sequence). Trimming at V came to 0 bases and at J to 3 bases, leaving 3 bases not matched to a gene. The whole variable domain, filled in from reference TRBV30 and TRBJ1-5, reads SQTIHQWPATLVQPVGSPLSLECTVEGTSNPNLYWYRQAAGRGLQLLFYSVGIGQISSEVPQNLSASRPQDRQFILSSKKLLLSDSGFYLCAWSVGTGNNQPQHFGDGTRLSIL.

J is TRBJ1-1 and V is TRBV13, with D possibly TRBD1 on 6 matching bases. CDR3 length equals 12 residues. CDR1 and CDR2 (germline): PRHDT, FYEKMQ (reference sequence). Deletions cut 5 bases from V and 7 bases from J, with 11 bases between. CDR3 sequence reads: CASSPGVGEAFF. CDR3 nucleotides: TGTGCCAGCAGCCCAGGGGTTGGTGAAGCTTTCTTT.

The chain joins TRBV6-5 to TRBJ1-5, with D perhaps TRBD1 (6 bases). The CDR3 sequence is 15 residues long. Between the trimmed V and J ends, which lost 6 bases and 3 bases, there was a span of 15 bases. Germline V gives CDR1 MNHEY, CDR2 SVGAGI. Here the CDR3 DNA reads TGTGCCAGCAGACCTACAGGGCGGAACAATCAGCCCCAGCATTTT. Protein product: CASRPTGRNNQPQHF.

The chain links TRBV9 to TRBJ2-7; TRBD1 matches at 12 bases. CDR3 length: 14 residues. The V gene's germline CDR1 is SGDLS and CDR2 YYNGEE. V gave up 2 bases and J gave up 6 bases; unmatched junction bases: 3. CDR3 bases: TGTGCCAGCAGCGTGCGGGACAGGGGGCGCGAGCAGTACTTC. This encodes CASSVRDRGREQYF.

The chain joins TRBV14 to TRBJ1-2; weak D call: TRBD1 (5 bases). Per germline, CDR1 SGHDN and CDR2 FVKESK. Trimming took off 4 bases at V and 4 bases at J, with 13 bases between the two ends. This CDR3 is built from 14 residues. CDR3 loop: CASSLGGVGYGYTF. The DNA of the CDR3 is TGTGCCAGCAGCCTAGGAGGGGTCGGCTATGGCTACACCTTC.

This clone has more than one count but fewer than ten. The rearrangement joins TRBV18 to TRBJ1-1, with a weak D call TRBD1 (5 bases). Germline V gives CDR1 KGHSH, CDR2 LQKENI. Deletions cut 4 bases from V and 1 base from J, with 19 bases between. This CDR3 has 17 amino acids. This CDR3 reads CASSRYRSETKNTEAFF. The CDR3 DNA is TGTGCCAGCTCACGCTACAGGTCCGAGACCAAGAACACTGAAGCTTTCTTT.

The chain couples TRBV4-1 to TRBJ2-4; TRBD1 agrees at 7 bases. CDR3 length equals 17 residues. V gave up 4 bases and J gave up 8 bases; unmatched junction bases: 17. Germline CDR1 and CDR2: MGHRA and YSYEKL. CDR3 loop: CASSRAAGRQGEDIQYF. The CDR3 bases are TGCGCCAGCAGCCGAGCAGCCGGCCGACAGGGCGAGGACATTCAGTACTTC.

In its sample, this clone was seen once. In DNA, the CDR3 is TGTGCCAGCAGCGTAGTCGGACTATCAAGTGAGCAGTTCTTC. Protein sequence: CASSVVGLSSEQFF. This chain uses TRBV9 with TRBJ2-1; D possibly corresponds to TRBD2 (6 bases). The CDR3 extends over 14 amino acids. Germline CDR1 reads SGDLS; CDR2 reads YYNGEE. V lost 0 bases, J lost 9 bases, and 13 bases lay in between. Full variable domain (rest looked up from reference TRBV9 and TRBJ2-1): DSGVTQTPKHLITATGQRVTLRCSPRSGDLSVYWYQQSLDQGLQFLIQYYNGEERAKGNILERFSAQQFPDLHSELNLSSLELGDSALYFCASSVVGLSSEQFFGPGTRLTVL.

The V call is TRBV4-2, the J call TRBJ1-2, with D tentatively TRBD1 (5 bases). V dropped 0 bases and J dropped 4 bases, with 18 bases sitting between them. In germline, CDR1 is LGHNA, CDR2 YNFKEQ. This CDR3 spans 17 amino acids. CDR3: CASSQDLGVQGPYGYTF. The DNA of the CDR3 is TGTGCCAGCAGCCAAGATTTAGGCGTGCAGGGCCCCTATGGCTACACCTTC.

CDR3 amino acids: CASTPGQGAETQYF. CDR3 sequence (DNA): TGCGCCAGCACACCGGGACAGGGAGCAGAGACCCAGTACTTC. This chain joins TRBV5-1 and TRBJ2-5, with 9 bases lining up with TRBD1. The junction had 7 bases not matched to a gene; V was cut back by 6 bases and J by 4 bases. This CDR3 is 14 amino acids long. CDR1 SGHRS and CDR2 YFSETQ come from the germline V gene.

V is TRBV5-5 and J is TRBJ2-7; D gene uncertain. The V end was cut by 2 bases, the J end by 3 bases, with 12 bases between. The CDR3 spans 14 residues. Per the germline V gene, CDR1 is SGHKS and CDR2 is YYEKEE (reference sequence). CDR3 DNA: TGTGCCAGCAGCTTCCTCGGTGCTGGCTACGAGCAGTACGTC. Translation gives CASSFLGAGYEQYV.